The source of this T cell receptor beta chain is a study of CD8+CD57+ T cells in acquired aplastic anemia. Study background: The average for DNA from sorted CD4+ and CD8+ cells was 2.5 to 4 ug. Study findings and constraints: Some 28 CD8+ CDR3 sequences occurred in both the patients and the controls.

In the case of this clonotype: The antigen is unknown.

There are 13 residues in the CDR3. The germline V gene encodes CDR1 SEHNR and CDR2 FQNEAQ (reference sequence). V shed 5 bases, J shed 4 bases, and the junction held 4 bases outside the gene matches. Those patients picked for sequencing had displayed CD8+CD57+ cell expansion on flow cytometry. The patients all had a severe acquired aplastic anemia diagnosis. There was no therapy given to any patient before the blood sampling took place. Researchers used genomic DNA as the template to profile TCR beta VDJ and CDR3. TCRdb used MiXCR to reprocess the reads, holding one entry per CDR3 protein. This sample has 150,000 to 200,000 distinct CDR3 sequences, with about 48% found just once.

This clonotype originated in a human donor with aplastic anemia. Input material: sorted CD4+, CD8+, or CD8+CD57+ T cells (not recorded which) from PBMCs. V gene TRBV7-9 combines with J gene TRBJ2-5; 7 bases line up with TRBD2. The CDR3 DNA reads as TGTGCCAGCAGCCTTTTAGCGGGAGAGACCCAGTACTTC. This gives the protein CASSLLAGETQYF.